This TCR beta chain derives from a study of cytomegalovirus exposure and HLA in healthy donors. Study observations and caveats: Through in vitro validation, three CMV-associated chains were shown to be specific for CMV antigens. According to a later analysis, donors in an Asian-associated ancestry cluster reportedly had fewer N-insertions than the roughly 670-donor mean.

Both 60 Vbeta primers and 13 Jbeta primers went into the PCR. Here immunoSEQ multiplex PCR was the method, and the copy in TCRdb shows in-frame clones only, minus some. The sample has fewer than 150,000 clones, 77% seen once. Concerning this clone itself: Its cognate antigen is unknown.

CDR3 size: 17 residues. The J segment lost 2 bases and the V segment lost 6 bases, leaving 13 bases of the junction unmatched. CDR1 and CDR2 (germline): MDHEN, SYDVKM. The receptor was isolated from a man aged 25 to 40 in good health and CMV-seronegative. V is TRBV28 and J is TRBJ2-3; TRBD2 matches at 8 bases. Sequenced input: PBMCs. The CDR3 sequence is CASRAHGAGGYTDTQYF. Written as DNA, the CDR3 is TGTGCCAGCAGAGCGCATGGGGCGGGGGGATACACAGATACGCAGTATTTT.